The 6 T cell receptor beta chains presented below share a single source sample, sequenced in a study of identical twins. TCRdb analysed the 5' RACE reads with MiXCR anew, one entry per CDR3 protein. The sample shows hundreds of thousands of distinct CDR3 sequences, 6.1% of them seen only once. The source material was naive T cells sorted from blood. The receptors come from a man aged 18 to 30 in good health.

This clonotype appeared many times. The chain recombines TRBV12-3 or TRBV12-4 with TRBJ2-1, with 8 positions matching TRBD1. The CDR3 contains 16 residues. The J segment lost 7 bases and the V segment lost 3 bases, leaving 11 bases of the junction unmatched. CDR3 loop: CASSFPGRGPGNEQFF. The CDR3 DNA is TGTGCCAGCAGTTTCCCGGGCAGGGGGCCGGGGAATGAGCAGTTCTTC.

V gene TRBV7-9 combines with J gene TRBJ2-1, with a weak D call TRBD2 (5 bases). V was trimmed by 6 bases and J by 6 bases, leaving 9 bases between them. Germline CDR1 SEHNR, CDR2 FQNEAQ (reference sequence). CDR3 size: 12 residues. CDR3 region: CASRPTSNEQFF. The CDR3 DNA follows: TGTGCCAGCAGGCCTACTAGCAATGAGCAGTTCTTC. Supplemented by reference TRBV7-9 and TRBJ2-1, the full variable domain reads DTGVSQNPRHKITKRGQNVTFRCDPISEHNRLYWYRQTLGQGPEFLTYFQNEAQLEKSRLLSDRFSAERPKGSFSTLEIQRTEQGDSAMYLCASRPTSNEQFFGPGTRLTVL.

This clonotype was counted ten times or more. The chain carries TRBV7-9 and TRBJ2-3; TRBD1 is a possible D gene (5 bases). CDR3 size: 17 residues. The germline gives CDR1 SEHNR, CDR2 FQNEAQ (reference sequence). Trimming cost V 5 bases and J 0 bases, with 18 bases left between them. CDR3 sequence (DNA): TGTGCCAGCAGCGCCACAGGTGATCCTTCTAGCACAGATACGCAGTATTTT. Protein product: CASSATGDPSSTDTQYF.

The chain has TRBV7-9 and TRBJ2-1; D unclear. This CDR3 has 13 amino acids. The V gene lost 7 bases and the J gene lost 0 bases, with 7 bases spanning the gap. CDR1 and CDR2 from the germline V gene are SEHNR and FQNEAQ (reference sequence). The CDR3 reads CASKWFSYNEQFF. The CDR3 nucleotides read TGTGCCAGCAAATGGTTCTCCTACAATGAGCAGTTCTTC.

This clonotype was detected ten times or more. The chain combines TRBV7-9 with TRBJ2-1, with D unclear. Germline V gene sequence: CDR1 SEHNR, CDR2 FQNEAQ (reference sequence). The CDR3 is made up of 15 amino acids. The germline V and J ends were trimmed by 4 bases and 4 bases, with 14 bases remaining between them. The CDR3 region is CASSSPPRLYNEQFF. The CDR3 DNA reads TGTGCCAGCAGCTCCCCCCCTCGACTTTACAATGAGCAGTTCTTC.

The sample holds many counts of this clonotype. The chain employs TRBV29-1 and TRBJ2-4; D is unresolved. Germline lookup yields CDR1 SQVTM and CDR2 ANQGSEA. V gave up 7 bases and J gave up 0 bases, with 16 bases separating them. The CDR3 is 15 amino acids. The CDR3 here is CSALGSPLAKNIQYF. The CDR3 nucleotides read TGCAGCGCCCTGGGCAGTCCGTTAGCCAAAAACATTCAGTACTTC.